The 23 T cell receptor beta chains presented below share a single source sample, sequenced in a study of STAT5B mutations in CD4+ large granular lymphocyte leukemia. The assay was immunoSEQ multiplex PCR, and TCRdb's table has in-frame clones only and misses some. The data hold 30,000 to 40,000 clones, with 69% observed a single time. Sample: CD4+ T cells from blood buffy coats. These receptors were taken from a human donor in good health.

The genes are TRBV5-1 and TRBJ2-1; 8 bases are a match to TRBD2. With V trimmed by 1 base and J by 10 bases, 10 bases remained unmatched. The length of the CDR3 is 15 residues. CDR1 and CDR2 (germline): SGHRS, YFSETQ. The CDR3 nucleotides are TGCGCCAGCAGCTTGTCGGGGGGGATGATTTGGGAGCAGTTCTTC. Its translation: CASSLSGGMIWEQFF.

The chain couples TRBV4-1 to TRBJ2-5; tentative D call: TRBD1 (7 bases). The CDR3 is 18 amino acids. With 0 bases removed from V and 7 bases from J, the gap between germline ends came to 24 bases. Germline-derived CDR1 and CDR2 are MGHRA and YSYEKL. CDR3: CASSQDTPGGGRVGTQYF. CDR3 DNA: TGCGCCAGCAGCCAAGATACGCCCGGAGGGGGCCGGGTGGGGACCCAGTACTTC.

The rearrangement joins TRBV5-1 to TRBJ1-3; D uncertain. The V gene's germline CDR1 is SGHRS and CDR2 YFSETQ. CDR3 length: 13 amino acids. With 4 bases removed from V and 0 bases from J, the gap between germline ends came to 5 bases. For the CDR3, the DNA is TGCGCCAGCAGCCCGGGCTCTGGAAACACCATATATTTT. Translating it yields CASSPGSGNTIYF.

This chain joins TRBV5-1 and TRBJ2-1; no firm D call. V was clipped by 2 bases and J by 4 bases, with 10 bases between them. CDR1 is SGHRS, CDR2 YFSETQ, per germline. CDR3 length equals 14 residues. The CDR3 region has the DNA TGCGCCAGCAGCTTACAAACGACTTACAATGAGCAGTTCTTC. It is translated as CASSLQTTYNEQFF. The variable domain in full, with the rest retrieved from reference TRBV5-1 and TRBJ2-1, is KAGVTQTPRYLIKTRGQQVTLSCSPISGHRSVSWYQQTPGQGLQFLFEYFSETQRNKGNFPGRFSGRQFSNSRSEMNVSTLELGDSALYLCASSLQTTYNEQFFGPGTRLTVL.

This sequence joins TRBV27 and TRBJ1-2; TRBD1 is a possible D gene (5 bases). The CDR3 covers 13 residues. V lost 6 bases and J lost 11, with 19 bases in between. The germline V gene encodes CDR1 MNHEY and CDR2 SMNVEV (reference sequence). CDR3 in DNA: TGTGCCAGCAGGCGTTTGGGGGGGATTACTTACACCTTC. Residues: CASRRLGGITYTF.

The chain has TRBV5-1 and TRBJ1-4; D perhaps matches TRBD1 (6 bases). The germline V gene has CDR1 SGHRS and CDR2 YFSETQ. V was cut by 2 bases and J by 8 bases, with 13 bases left in between. This CDR3 spans 14 amino acids. The chain's CDR3 is CASSFTGRGEKLFF. For the CDR3, the DNA is TGCGCCAGCAGCTTCACAGGGCGCGGCGAAAAACTGTTTTTT.

The chain links TRBV7-2 to TRBJ2-4; D is uncertain. Germline loops: CDR1 SGHTA, CDR2 FQGNSA. The CDR3 runs to 13 residues. Trimming removed 1 base from V and 5 bases from J, with 6 bases in between. The CDR3 bases are TGTGCCAGCAGCTTAGGACCCCAAAACATTCAGTACTTC. Translated: CASSLGPQNIQYF.

This chain connects TRBV4-1 to TRBJ2-5, with no clear D. This CDR3 comprises 13 residues. Trimming left V 8 bases short and J 2 bases short, with 12 bases between. Germline loops: CDR1 MGHRA, CDR2 YSYEKL. As DNA, the CDR3 is TGCGCCAGCGGCCGGCAGGAACAAGAGACCCAGTACTTC. This codes for CASGRQEQETQYF.

The J gene is TRBJ1-5, the V gene TRBV28, with unresolved D. Trimming shortened V by 6 bases and J by 7 bases, and 10 bases separated the two germline ends. The CDR3 totals 12 residues. The germline gives CDR1 MDHEN, CDR2 SYDVKM. CDR3 residues: CASRLGGQPQHF. The CDR3 DNA sequence: TGTGCCAGCAGATTGGGAGGACAGCCCCAGCATTTT.

The chain uses TRBV19 and TRBJ1-5; D gene ambiguous. Trimming took off 5 bases at V and 1 base at J, with 6 bases between the two ends. CDR1 and CDR2 from the germline V gene are LNHDA and SQIVND (reference sequence). The length of the CDR3 is 13 residues. The CDR3 coding sequence is TGTGCCAGTAGTTTGGGGAGCAATCAGCCCCAGCATTTT. Its translation is CASSLGSNQPQHF.

The rearrangement links TRBV4-1 to TRBJ1-6; D gene uncertain. Germline V gene data show CDR1 as MGHRA and CDR2 as YSYEKL. The CDR3 consists of 15 residues. With 4 bases removed from V and 2 bases from J, the gap between germline ends came to 9 bases. CDR3 loop: CASSPNQAYNSPLHF. The CDR3 bases are TGCGCCAGCAGCCCGAACCAGGCCTATAATTCACCCCTCCACTTT.

This clone has a single count. The chain combines TRBV7-8 with TRBJ2-6; D not certain. Trimming stripped 7 bases from V and 1 base from J, with 11 bases between. This CDR3 spans 15 amino acids. Germline V gene lookup returns CDR1 SGHVS and CDR2 FQNEAQ. The CDR3 spells CASTGSWSGANVLTF. As DNA, the CDR3 is TGTGCCAGCACCGGTTCCTGGTCTGGGGCCAACGTCCTGACTTTC.

The genes are TRBV5-1 and TRBJ2-3; TRBD2 matches 8 bases. V gave up 6 bases and J gave up 1 base; unmatched junction bases: 7. CDR3 size: 15 residues. Per germline, CDR1 SGHRS and CDR2 YFSETQ. Written as DNA, the CDR3 is TGCGCCAGCACCCTCCAAGCGGGGGGCACAGATACGCAGTATTTT. It codes for CASTLQAGGTDTQYF.

The V call is TRBV5-6, the J call TRBJ2-7; D not certain. Trimming removed 3 bases from V and 6 bases from J, with 16 bases in between. The CDR3 length is 14 residues. Germline V lookup: CDR1 SGHDT, CDR2 YYEEEE. The CDR3 loop is CASSWSAVLGEQYF. CDR3 nucleotide sequence: TGTGCCAGCAGCTGGAGCGCGGTGCTCGGCGAGCAGTACTTC.

In this sample, this clone turned up a few times. The rearrangement links TRBV7-9 to TRBJ1-3, with TRBD1 matching 7 bases. CDR1 and CDR2 (germline): SEHNR, FQNEAQ (reference sequence). The CDR3 runs to 15 residues. The J segment lost 4 bases and the V segment lost 5 bases, leaving 8 bases of the junction unmatched. The CDR3 region is CASSPRDRLGNTIYF. CDR3 nucleotides: TGTGCCAGCAGCCCACGGGACAGATTAGGAAACACCATATATTTT.

The rearrangement uses TRBV11-1 and TRBJ2-1; D gene unclear. Per germline, CDR1 SGHAT and CDR2 FQDESV (reference sequence). CDR3 size: 12 residues. Trimming shortened V by 5 bases and J by 9 bases, and 11 bases separated the two germline ends. Here the CDR3 reads CASSEIVGEQFF. The CDR3 DNA reads TGTGCCAGCAGCGAAATAGTGGGTGAGCAGTTCTTC.

The chain combines TRBV9 with TRBJ2-3, with D unclear. Germline loops: CDR1 SGDLS, CDR2 YYNGEE. Between the trimmed V and J ends, which lost 0 bases and 3 bases, there was a span of 11 bases. The length of the CDR3 is 15 residues. CDR3 sequence (DNA): TGTGCCAGCAGCGTAGTCCCCCTGGGGACAGATACGCAGTATTTT. It specifies CASSVVPLGTDTQYF.

The chain has TRBV29-1 and TRBJ2-1; TRBD1 agrees at 8 bases. The V gene's germline CDR1 is SQVTM and CDR2 ANQGSEA. The length of the CDR3 is 14 residues. Losses at the gene ends were 7 bases for V and 5 bases for J; bases not matched to a gene: 10. As DNA, the CDR3 is TGCAGCGCCTATCGGGACAGGATGGACAATGAGCAGTTCTTC. Translating it yields CSAYRDRMDNEQFF.

V gene TRBV6-5 combines with J gene TRBJ1-5, with 7 bases matching TRBD1. J was trimmed by 1 base and V by 6 bases; bases with no gene match: 6. The CDR3 is 15 amino acids. Germline V lookup: CDR1 MNHEY, CDR2 SVGAGI. CDR3 bases: TGTGCCAGCAGCCGACAGGGCGAGAGCAATCAGCCCCAGCATTTT. This sequence encodes CASSRQGESNQPQHF.

The CDR3 sequence is CAWNRANTEAFF. The CDR3, as DNA: TGTGCCTGGAACAGGGCAAACACTGAAGCTTTCTTT. The V and J genes are TRBV30 and TRBJ1-1; D might be TRBD1 (6 bases). Germline V gene lookup returns CDR1 GTSNPN and CDR2 SVGIG (reference sequence). There are 12 residues in the CDR3. The V end lost 4 bases, the J end lost 2 bases, and 8 bases lay between the germline ends.

This clone has just a few counts. The rearrangement joins TRBV19 to TRBJ1-1, with a possible D match to TRBD1 (6 bases). CDR3 size: 15 residues. Germline assignment: CDR1 LNHDA and CDR2 SQIVND (reference sequence). V was shortened by 3 bases and J by 6 bases, with 17 bases between the two germline ends. This CDR3 is CASSMGYEGGAEAFF. CDR3 coding DNA: TGTGCCAGTAGTATGGGCTATGAGGGGGGCGCTGAAGCTTTCTTT.

This sequence joins TRBV30 and TRBJ2-3; D remains ambiguous. The germline gives CDR1 GTSNPN, CDR2 SVGIG (reference sequence). The CDR3 spans 11 residues. V shed 3 bases and J shed 6 bases, with 7 bases lying between them. The CDR3 region has the DNA TGTGCCTGGAGGGAAGCGGATACGCAGTATTTT. It is translated as CAWREADTQYF. The entire variable domain, with the rest obtained from reference TRBV30 and TRBJ2-3, is as follows: SQTIHQWPATLVQPVGSPLSLECTVEGTSNPNLYWYRQAAGRGLQLLFYSVGIGQISSEVPQNLSASRPQDRQFILSSKKLLLSDSGFYLCAWREADTQYFGPGTRLTVL.

The V call is TRBV7-3, the J call TRBJ2-7, with a weak D call TRBD1 (6 bases). The CDR3 has 13 amino acids. Trimming removed 5 bases from V and 6 bases from J, with 14 bases in between. CDR1 and CDR2 (germline): SGHTA, FQGTGA. CDR3: CASSPDRLREQYF. CDR3 DNA sequence: TGTGCCAGCAGCCCCGACAGGTTACGCGAGCAGTACTTC.